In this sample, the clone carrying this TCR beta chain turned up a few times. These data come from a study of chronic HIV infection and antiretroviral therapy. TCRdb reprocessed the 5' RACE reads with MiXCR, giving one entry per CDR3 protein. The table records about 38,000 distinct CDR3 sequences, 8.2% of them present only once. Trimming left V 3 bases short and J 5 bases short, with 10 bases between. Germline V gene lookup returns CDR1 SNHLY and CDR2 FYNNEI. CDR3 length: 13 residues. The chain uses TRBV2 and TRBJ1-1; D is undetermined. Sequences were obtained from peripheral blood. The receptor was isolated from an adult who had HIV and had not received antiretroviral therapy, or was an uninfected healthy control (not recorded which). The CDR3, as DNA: TGTGCCAGCAGTGACGGGTTTCGAACTGAAGCTTTCTTT. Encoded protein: CASSDGFRTEAFF.